This TCR beta chain was recorded in a study of blood T cell repertoires in COVID-19. Study-level information: Italy, Spain and the United States were the sources of the convalescent and acute COVID-19 samples. The cDNA or gDNA used as material had been derived from T cells, B-cell-depleted T cells, or PBMCs.

TCRdb's table, derived via immunoSEQ multiplex PCR, lists solely in-frame clones and lacks some. The data show roughly 56,000 clones, about 88% seen once. Trimming shortened V by 1 base and J by 9 bases, and 13 bases separated the two germline ends. This CDR3 region has 15 residues. Germline values: CDR1 LGHDT, CDR2 YNNKEL (reference sequence). The Seattle patients, enrolled during active infection, were followed longitudinally. The TCR sequence derives from a woman between 55 and 75 years old with COVID-19, enrolled during active disease. The sample taken for sequencing was peripheral blood. This chain links TRBV3-1 (or the pseudogene TRBV3-2) with TRBJ1-6; D call uncertain. CDR3 residues: CASSQGDNAGSPLHF. CDR3 DNA sequence: TGTGCCAGCAGCCAAGGCGACAACGCCGGTTCACCCCTCCACTTT.